These 10 T cell receptor beta chains share one sample of origin, sequenced in a study of T cell repertoires in cytomegalovirus infection. One entry per CDR3 protein results from TCRdb running MiXCR on the reads. The sample carries fewer than 350,000 distinct CDR3 sequences, more than 8% recorded once. The sequenced material came from PBMCs. These receptors were collected from a human donor in good health (CMV status not recorded). Some clones in this sample may be carry-over from other donors' samples.

CDR3 residues: CAIKATGNYGYTF. The CDR3 bases are TGTGCCATCAAGGCCACAGGAAACTATGGCTACACCTTC. V is TRBV10-3 and J is TRBJ1-2; a weak D match, TRBD1 (5 bases). CDR1 ENHRY and CDR2 SYGVKD come from the germline V gene. The V end lost 7 bases, the J end lost 2 bases, and 11 bases lay between the germline ends. The CDR3 runs to 13 residues.

This clonotype was observed a few times. CDR3: CASSQDIRSGANVLTF. The DNA for the CDR3 is TGTGCCAGCAGCCAAGATATCCGTTCTGGGGCCAACGTCCTGACTTTC. The chain recombines TRBV4-2 with TRBJ2-6; no reliable D call. Germline CDR1 is LGHNA and CDR2 is YNFKEQ. V was cut by 0 bases and J by 1 base, with 7 bases left in between. The CDR3 spans 16 residues.

The chain recombines TRBV27 with TRBJ2-1, with D possibly being TRBD1 (6 bases). This CDR3 comprises 19 residues. Trimming removed 6 bases at V and 8 bases at J, with 32 bases between. Germline CDR1 and CDR2: MNHEY and SMNVEV (reference sequence). The CDR3 spells CASRSRYLSSQGKRDEQFF. CDR3 nucleotide sequence: TGTGCCAGCAGATCCCGTTATCTATCCTCACAGGGCAAGCGAGATGAGCAGTTCTTC.

The chain has TRBV6-6 and TRBJ2-3; D gene uncertain. This CDR3 comprises 14 residues. V shed 5 bases and J shed 1 base, with 10 bases lying between them. The germline V gene has CDR1 MNHNY and CDR2 SVGAGI (reference sequence). Written as DNA, the CDR3 is TGTGCCAGCAGTAGCCATATGCGCACAGATACGCAGTATTTT. It encodes CASSSHMRTDTQYF.

This clonotype was detected a few times. The chain recombines TRBV6-2 or TRBV6-3 with TRBJ2-2, with D unresolved. The V end lost 8 bases, the J end lost 4 bases, and 14 bases lay between the germline ends. CDR1 MNHEY and CDR2 SVGEGT come from the germline V gene. The CDR3 totals 14 residues. The CDR3 region is CASRPSGFTGELFF. The DNA of the CDR3 is TGTGCCAGCCGCCCATCAGGTTTCACCGGGGAGCTGTTTTTT.

This clonotype was seen a handful of times. The chain couples TRBV7-2 to TRBJ1-4, with TRBD1 matching over 10 bases. This CDR3 has 16 residues. CDR1 and CDR2 (germline): SGHTA, FQGNSA. With V trimmed by 5 bases and J by 7 bases, 10 bases remained unmatched. The CDR3 loop reads CASSLNLGTGAEKLFF. CDR3 bases: TGTGCCAGCAGCCTCAACCTCGGGACAGGGGCTGAAAAACTGTTTTTT.

V and J are TRBV27 and TRBJ1-1; TRBD1 agrees at 9 bases. Trimming cost V 6 bases and J 7 bases; bases outside gene matches: 6. The CDR3 is 13 residues long. CDR1 is MNHEY and CDR2 is SMNVEV in the germline V gene (reference sequence). In DNA, the CDR3 is TGTGCCAGCAGACAGGGGGCGGTCGATGAAGCTTTCTTT. Its translation: CASRQGAVDEAFF.

The gene calls are TRBV20-1 and TRBJ1-1, with D unclear. From germline, CDR1 is DFQATT and CDR2 SNEGSKA (reference sequence). V lost 6 bases and J lost 5, with 10 bases in between. This CDR3 is 11 amino acids long. The CDR3 bases are TGCAGTGCCCCTAGAGGGACTGAAGCTTTCTTT. This sequence encodes CSAPRGTEAFF.

This clonotype was seen repeatedly, ten times or more. The CDR3 DNA sequence: TGTGCCAGCAGTCCACCGGGACGTAAATCCTACGAGCAGTACTTC. Its protein is CASSPPGRKSYEQYF. This chain connects TRBV6-1 to TRBJ2-7; D assignment may be TRBD1 or TRBD2 (5 bases each). The CDR3 covers 15 residues. Germline CDR1 MNHNS, CDR2 SASEGT. Trimming pared 5 bases from V and 1 base from J, leaving 15 bases between.

This clonotype was found a few times. The CDR3 loop is CASSPGEVRGYGYTF. In DNA, the CDR3 is TGTGCCAGCAGCCCCGGGGAGGTCCGGGGCTATGGCTACACCTTC. The J gene is TRBJ1-2, the V gene TRBV4-2; no definite D call. Between the trimmed V and J ends, which lost 4 bases and 4 bases, there was a span of 16 bases. The germline V gene encodes CDR1 LGHNA and CDR2 YNFKEQ. This CDR3 comprises 15 residues.